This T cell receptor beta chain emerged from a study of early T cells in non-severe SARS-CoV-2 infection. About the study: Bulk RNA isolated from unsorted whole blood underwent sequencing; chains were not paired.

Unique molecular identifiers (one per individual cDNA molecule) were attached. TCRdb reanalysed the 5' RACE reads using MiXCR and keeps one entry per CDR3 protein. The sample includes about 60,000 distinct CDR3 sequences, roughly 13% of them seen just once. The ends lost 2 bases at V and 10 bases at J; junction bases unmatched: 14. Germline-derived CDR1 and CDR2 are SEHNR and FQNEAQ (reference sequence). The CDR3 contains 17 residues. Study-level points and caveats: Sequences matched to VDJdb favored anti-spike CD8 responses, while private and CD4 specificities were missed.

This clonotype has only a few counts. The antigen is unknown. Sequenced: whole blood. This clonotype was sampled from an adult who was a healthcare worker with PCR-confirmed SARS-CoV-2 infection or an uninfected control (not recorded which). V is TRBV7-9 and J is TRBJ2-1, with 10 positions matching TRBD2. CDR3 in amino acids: CASSLLSPASGGREQFF. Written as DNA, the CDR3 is TGTGCCAGCAGCTTATTAAGTCCGGCTAGCGGGGGAAGGGAGCAGTTCTTC.